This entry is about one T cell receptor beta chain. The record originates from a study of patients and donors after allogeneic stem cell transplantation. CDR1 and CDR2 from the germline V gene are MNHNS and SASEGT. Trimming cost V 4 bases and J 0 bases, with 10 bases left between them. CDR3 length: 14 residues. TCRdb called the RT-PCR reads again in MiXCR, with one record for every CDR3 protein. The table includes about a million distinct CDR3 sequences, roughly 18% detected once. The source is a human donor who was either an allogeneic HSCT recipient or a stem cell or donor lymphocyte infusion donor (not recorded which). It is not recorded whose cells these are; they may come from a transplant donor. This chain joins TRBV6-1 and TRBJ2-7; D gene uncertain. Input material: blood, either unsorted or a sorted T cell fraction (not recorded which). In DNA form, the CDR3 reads TGTGCCAGCAGTGTGGACGGACGCTCCTACGAGCAGTACTTC. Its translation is CASSVDGRSYEQYF.